This TCR beta chain is from a study of shared clonotypes between healthy human individuals. Notes on the study in general: The generation probabilities recorded for non-shared clonotypes fell below those of clonotypes shared by all four donors. When naive CD4 clonotypes were compared across a handful of donors, about 4.8% were shared.

Turning to this clone: As yet, its antigen is unknown.

The naive CD8 population came from CD45RO-negative cells selected for CCR7, without terminally differentiated effector memory CD45RA+ cells. The CDR3 has 20 amino acids. V lost 0 bases and J lost 1, with 22 bases in between. Each cell subset's genomic DNA was divided evenly among several immunoSEQ plates. The repertoire was sequenced with immunoSEQ multiplex PCR; TCRdb's copy has only in-frame clones and lacks some. The table shows under 2,000,000 clones, with approximately 95% occurring only once. The rearrangement links TRBV23-1 to TRBJ1-5; D possibly corresponds to TRBD1 (6 bases). TRBV23-1 is reported as an ORF; its role is uncertain. The sequenced sample was naive CD8+ T cells sorted from blood. The origin of this receptor is a man aged 18 to 29 in good health. CDR3 region: CASSQSVLIGGISSNQPQHF. The CDR3 DNA reads as TGCGCCAGCAGTCAATCAGTTCTTATAGGGGGGATTAGCAGCAATCAGCCCCAGCATTTT.